This is a list of T cell receptor beta chains from one sample in a study of cytomegalovirus exposure and HLA in healthy donors. Repertoires were generated with immunoSEQ multiplex PCR, while TCRdb's copy carries only in-frame clones and drops some. The data hold about 160,000 clones, with around three quarters observed a single time. The specimen was PBMCs. These receptor sequences come from a woman aged 35 to 49 in good health and CMV-seronegative. Each CDR3 is given with its conserved first and last residue. Each record gives: CDR3 length, V gene, clone size, D gene, J gene, CDR3 DNA, CDR3 protein. D genes are given only for firm matches. Expanded clones are given a class, and other clones once, few, many or no size at all.

16,TRBV6-4,.,.,TRBJ1-2,TGTGCCAGCAGTGACTCGAGACAGAAAGATTACTATGGCTACACCTTC,CASSDSRQKDYYGYTF
12,TRBV29-1,.,.,TRBJ2-5,TGCAGCGTTGCTACAGGGCAAGAGACCCAGTACTTC,CSVATGQETQYF
14,TRBV4-1,few,.,TRBJ2-7,TGCGCCAGCAGCCCCGCCTTCGGGGGGCGCGAGCAGTACTTC,CASSPAFGGREQYF
13,TRBV7-3,.,.,TRBJ2-3,TGTGCCAGCAGCTCAAATACACGAGATACGCAGTATTTT,CASSSNTRDTQYF
14,TRBV6-1,once,TRBD1,TRBJ1-3,TGTGCCAGCAAAAAGACAGGGTCTGGAAACACCATATATTTT,CASKKTGSGNTIYF
16,TRBV7-9,.,TRBD2,TRBJ2-2,TGTGCCAGCAGCACCCCGGGCTGGCGGGGGGCCGGGGAGCTGTTTTTT,CASSTPGWRGAGELFF
14,TRBV2,.,.,TRBJ1-1,TGTGCCAGCAGTAGGGACAAGGCGAACACTGAAGCTTTCTTT,CASSRDKANTEAFF
18,TRBV2,.,.,TRBJ1-3,TGTGCCAGCAGTGGAAATAGACCGGGACAAAGCTCTGGAAACACCATATATTTT,CASSGNRPGQSSGNTIYF
17,TRBV27,.,TRBD1,TRBJ1-6,TGTGCCAGCAGTTTAACTTTCATAGCAGGGGGCGATTCACCCCTCCACTTT,CASSLTFIAGGDSPLHF
14,TRBV5-1,.,TRBD1,TRBJ2-7,TGCGCCAGCAGCTCGTCGGGACAGGGGGTCCAGGAGTACTTC,CASSSSGQGVQEYF
15,TRBV6-4,.,.,TRBJ1-1,TGTGCCAGCAGTGCCGAAAGAAGTAGCCTACGTGAAGCTTTCTTT,CASSAERSSLREAFF
13,TRBV5-1,few,.,TRBJ2-2,TGCGCCAGCAGCTTCACCAGCACCGGGGAGCTGTTTTTT,CASSFTSTGELFF
14,TRBV9,.,TRBD2,TRBJ2-1,TGTGCCAGCAGCGTTCAGGGACTAGATCAGGAGCAGTTCTTC,CASSVQGLDQEQFF
15,TRBV2,.,.,TRBJ1-2,TGTGCCAGCAGTGAAGCGAGCGCCAGGGCCTATGGCTACACCTTC,CASSEASARAYGYTF
14,TRBV28,.,TRBD1,TRBJ1-5,TGTGCCAGCACTCCGGGACAGGGGGATCAGCCCCAGCATTTT,CASTPGQGDQPQHF
15,TRBV7-3,.,TRBD2,TRBJ2-1,TGTGCCAGCAGCCGACCCGGACTAGCGGACAATGAGCAGTTCTTC,CASSRPGLADNEQFF
16,TRBV6-6,.,TRBD1,TRBJ2-3,TGTGCCAGCAGTGGAGGCCGGGACAGGTACACAGATACGCAGTATTTT,CASSGGRDRYTDTQYF
16,TRBV6-5,.,.,TRBJ2-3,TGTGCCAGCAGTTACGAAGCGGCTTTCAGCACAGATACGCAGTATTTT,CASSYEAAFSTDTQYF
13,TRBV6-5,few,.,TRBJ2-7,TGTGCCAGCAGTGGGCCTCGGGGAGACGAGCAGTACTTC,CASSGPRGDEQYF
15,TRBV2,.,.,TRBJ2-7,TGTGCCAGCAGGCGACCACAGGATATCGCCTACGAGCAGTACTTC,CASRRPQDIAYEQYF
14,TRBV9,.,TRBD1,TRBJ1-1,TGTGCCAGCAGCGTCTCTGGACAGGGCCCTGAAGCTTTCTTT,CASSVSGQGPEAFF
16,TRBV4-1,.,.,TRBJ1-6,TGCGCCAGCAGCCGTGGGCAGGGCGATTATAATTCACCCCTCCACTTT,CASSRGQGDYNSPLHF
15,TRBV27,few,.,TRBJ2-7,TGTGCCAGCAGTGCCAGTGGCGGGGCCTCCTACGAGCAGTACTTC,CASSASGGASYEQYF
17,TRBV7-9,.,TRBD2,TRBJ2-3,TGTGCCAGCAGCTTAGTTAGCGGGGGGGTTGTTGCAGATACGCAGTATTTT,CASSLVSGGVVADTQYF
15,TRBV27,.,TRBD1,TRBJ2-5,TGTGCCAGCAGTTTATCGACGGGACAGCAAGAGACCCAGTACTTC,CASSLSTGQQETQYF
16,TRBV7-3,.,.,TRBJ1-6,TGTGCCAGCAGCTTAACGGGGGGGTGGGGGAATTCACCCCTCCACTTT,CASSLTGGWGNSPLHF
14,TRBV7-6,.,TRBD2,TRBJ2-2,TGTGCCAGCGGTAGCGGGGGGGCTTCGGGGGAGCTGTTTTTT,CASGSGGASGELFF
14,TRBV15,.,.,TRBJ1-4,TGTGCCACCAGCAGAGATCAGGGTTGGGAAAAACTGTTTTTT,CATSRDQGWEKLFF
18,TRBV11-2,once,TRBD1,TRBJ2-3,TGTGCCAGCAGCCCACCCCCCACAGGGGGGATGGGCACAGATACGCAGTATTTT,CASSPPPTGGMGTDTQYF
16,TRBV15,once,TRBD1,TRBJ2-5,TGTGCCACCAGCAGAGAACTCGGACAGGGCCAAGAGACCCAGTACTTC,CATSRELGQGQETQYF
18,TRBV7-6,.,TRBD2,TRBJ2-5,TGTGCCAGCAGCTTAGCTGGACTGGACGGGGGGGCCCGACAGACCCAGTACTTC,CASSLAGLDGGARQTQYF
13,TRBV9,.,.,TRBJ2-7,TGTGCCAGCAGCGCTGCTCAGAACTACGAGCAGTACTTC,CASSAAQNYEQYF
15,TRBV7-9,.,TRBD2,TRBJ2-2,TGTGCCAGCAGCTTAGGAGCGGGGGCCTCCGGGGAGCTGTTTTTT,CASSLGAGASGELFF
14,TRBV7-6,.,.,TRBJ1-1,TGTGCCAGCAGCTTACAGGGCGGGAACACTGAAGCTTTCTTT,CASSLQGGNTEAFF
13,TRBV5-1,.,TRBD1,TRBJ2-7,TGCGCCAGCGGATTGGACAGGGCTGGGGAGCAGTACTTC,CASGLDRAGEQYF
14,TRBV2,.,TRBD1,TRBJ1-5,TGTGCCAGCAGAAGCGACAGGGGGGATCAGCCCCAGCATTTT,CASRSDRGDQPQHF
13,TRBV18,.,.,TRBJ2-5,TGTGCCAGCTCACCGTCGGTCCAAGAGACCCAGTACTTC,CASSPSVQETQYF
14,TRBV28,.,TRBD1,TRBJ2-1,TGTGCCAGCAGTTTAAGGACAGGGGACAATGAGCAGTTCTTC,CASSLRTGDNEQFF
15,TRBV18,.,TRBD2,TRBJ2-3,TGTGCCAGCTCACCGGCGGGGGGCCCCACAGATACGCAGTATTTT,CASSPAGGPTDTQYF
12,TRBV29-1,few,.,TRBJ1-1,TGCAGCGTTTTGGGACACTACACTGAAGCTTTCTTT,CSVLGHYTEAFF
14,TRBV5-1,.,TRBD2,TRBJ2-1,TGCGCCAGCAGGTTGGGACCAGCGGGGGATGAGCAGTTCTTC,CASRLGPAGDEQFF
15,TRBV19,.,.,TRBJ1-1,TGTGCCAGTAGTATAGGAGGGAAGTTGAACACTGAAGCTTTCTTT,CASSIGGKLNTEAFF
15,TRBV14,.,TRBD1,TRBJ1-4,TGTGCCAGCAGCCCAGCCGGGACAGGTCTTGGAAAACTGTTTTTT,CASSPAGTGLGKLFF
14,TRBV6-5,.,.,TRBJ1-6,TGTGCCACCAGACTCGAGGTAGACAATTCACCCCTCCACTTT,CATRLEVDNSPLHF
14,TRBV29-1,.,.,TRBJ2-1,TGCAGCGTTGCGGGGGACAGTTTCTTCTATGAGCAGTTCTTC,CSVAGDSFFYEQFF
16,TRBV6-1,.,TRBD1,TRBJ2-7,TGTGCCGGCAGTGGATGGGGACAGGGGTCCCTCTACGAGCAGTACTTC,CAGSGWGQGSLYEQYF
15,TRBV7-9,.,.,TRBJ1-3,TGTGCCAGCAGCTTAGAGGTGGGGAGTGGAAACACCATATATTTT,CASSLEVGSGNTIYF
18,TRBV4-2,once,TRBD2,TRBJ2-2,TGTGCCAGCAGCCAAGAATCCACTAGCGGGATCAACACCGGGGAGCTGTTTTTT,CASSQESTSGINTGELFF
14,TRBV9,.,.,TRBJ1-6,TGTGCCAGCAGCGCCCAGGTAGACAATTCACCCCTCCACTTT,CASSAQVDNSPLHF
17,TRBV28,once,TRBD2,TRBJ2-1,TGTGCCAGCACCATAAGCACCGGGACTAGCCCACACAATGAGCAGTTCTTC,CASTISTGTSPHNEQFF
14,TRBV2,once,.,TRBJ2-5,TGTGCCAGCAAGGCAGGGGCGTCGGTAGTGGCCCAGTACTTC,CASKAGASVVAQYF
16,TRBV28,.,.,TRBJ1-3,TGTGCCAGCAGCTTCCTCCAGGGGCTAACTGGAAACACCATATATTTT,CASSFLQGLTGNTIYF
13,TRBV2,.,.,TRBJ1-3,TGTGCCAGCGTCAGTGACTCTGGAAACACCATATATTTT,CASVSDSGNTIYF
13,TRBV6-5,.,.,TRBJ2-7,TGTGCCAGCAGTCAACAGTATTCCTACGAGCAGTACTTC,CASSQQYSYEQYF
14,TRBV29-1,.,.,TRBJ2-7,TGCAGCGTTGAAGATCGTTCAGGGCTCTACGAGCAGTACTTC,CSVEDRSGLYEQYF
12,TRBV29-1,.,TRBD1,TRBJ2-7,TGCAGCGGTGGACAGGATCTTTACGAGCAGTACTTC,CSGGQDLYEQYF
15,TRBV18,.,TRBD1,TRBJ1-1,TGTGCCAGCTCACAAGGGACAGGGGGTGTCACTGAAGCTTTCTTT,CASSQGTGGVTEAFF
15,TRBV2,.,.,TRBJ2-2,TGTGCCAGCTCCCTTGAGGCCCTAGGCACCGGGGAGCTGTTTTTT,CASSLEALGTGELFF
13,TRBV15,.,.,TRBJ2-7,TGTGCCACCAGCACCGAGGGCGGGGACGAGCAGTACTTC,CATSTEGGDEQYF
13,TRBV7-9,once,.,TRBJ2-2,TGTGCCAGCAGCAGGGAGCGGACCGGGGAGCTGTTTTTT,CASSRERTGELFF